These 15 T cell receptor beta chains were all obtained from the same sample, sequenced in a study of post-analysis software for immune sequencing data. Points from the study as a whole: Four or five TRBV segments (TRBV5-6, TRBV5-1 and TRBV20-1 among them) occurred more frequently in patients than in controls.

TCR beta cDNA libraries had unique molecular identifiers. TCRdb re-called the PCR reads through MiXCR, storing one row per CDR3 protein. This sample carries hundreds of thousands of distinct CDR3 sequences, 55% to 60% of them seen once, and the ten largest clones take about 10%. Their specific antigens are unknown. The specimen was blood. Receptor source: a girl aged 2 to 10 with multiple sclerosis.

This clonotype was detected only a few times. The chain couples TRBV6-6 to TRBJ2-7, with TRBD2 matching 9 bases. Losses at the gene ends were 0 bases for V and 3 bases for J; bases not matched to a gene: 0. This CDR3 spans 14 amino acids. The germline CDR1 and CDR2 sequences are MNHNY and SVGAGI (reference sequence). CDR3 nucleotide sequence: TGTGCCAGCAGTTACTCTAGCGGGGGCTACGAGCAGTACTTC. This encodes CASSYSSGGYEQYF.

The CDR3 loop reads CASSKALSRTLYNEQFF. DNA of the CDR3: TGTGCCAGCAGCAAAGCGCTTTCCAGGACCCTTTACAATGAGCAGTTCTTC. The chain couples TRBV21-1 to TRBJ2-1; TRBD2, as called in the table, went unchecked against the DNA. TRBV21-1 is recorded as a pseudogene. The CDR3 is made up of 17 amino acids.

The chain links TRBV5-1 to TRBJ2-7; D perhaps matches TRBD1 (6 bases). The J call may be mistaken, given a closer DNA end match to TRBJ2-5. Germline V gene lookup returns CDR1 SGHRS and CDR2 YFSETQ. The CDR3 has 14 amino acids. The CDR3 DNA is TGCGCCAGCAGCTTGGACAGGGCGGAGGAGACCCAGTACTTC. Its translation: CASSLDRAEETQYF.

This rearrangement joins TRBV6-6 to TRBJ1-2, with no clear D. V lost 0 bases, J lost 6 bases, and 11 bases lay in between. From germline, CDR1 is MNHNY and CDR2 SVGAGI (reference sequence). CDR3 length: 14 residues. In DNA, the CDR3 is TGTGCCAGCAGTTACTCCCCTGGGGTTGATGGCTACACCTTC. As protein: CASSYSPGVDGYTF.

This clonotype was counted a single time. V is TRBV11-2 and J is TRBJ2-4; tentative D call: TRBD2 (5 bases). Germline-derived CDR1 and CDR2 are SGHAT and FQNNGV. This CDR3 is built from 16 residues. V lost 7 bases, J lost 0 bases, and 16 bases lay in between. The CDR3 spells CASTSSSRGAKNIQYF. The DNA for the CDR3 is TGTGCCAGCACCTCTTCCTCCCGGGGAGCCAAAAACATTCAGTACTTC.

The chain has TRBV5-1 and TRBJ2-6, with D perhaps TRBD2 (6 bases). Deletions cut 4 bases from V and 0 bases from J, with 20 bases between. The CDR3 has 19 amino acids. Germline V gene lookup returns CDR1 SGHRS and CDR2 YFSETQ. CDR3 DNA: TGCGCCAGCAGCCCAGAGGTCGCGGGACTGATCTCTGGGGCCAACGTCCTGACTTTC. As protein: CASSPEVAGLISGANVLTF.

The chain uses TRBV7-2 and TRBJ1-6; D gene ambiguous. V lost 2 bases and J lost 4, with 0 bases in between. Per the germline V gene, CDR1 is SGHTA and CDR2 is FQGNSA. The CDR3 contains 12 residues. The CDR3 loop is CASSLYNSPLHF. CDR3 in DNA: TGTGCCAGCAGCTTATATAATTCACCCCTCCACTTT.

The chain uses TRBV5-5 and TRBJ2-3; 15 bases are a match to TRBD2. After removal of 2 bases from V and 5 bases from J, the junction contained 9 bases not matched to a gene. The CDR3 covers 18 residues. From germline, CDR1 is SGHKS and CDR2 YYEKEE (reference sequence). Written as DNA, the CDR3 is TGTGCCAGCAGCTTCGGACTAGCGGGAGGGCCGACGATAGATACGCAGTATTTT. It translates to CASSFGLAGGPTIDTQYF.

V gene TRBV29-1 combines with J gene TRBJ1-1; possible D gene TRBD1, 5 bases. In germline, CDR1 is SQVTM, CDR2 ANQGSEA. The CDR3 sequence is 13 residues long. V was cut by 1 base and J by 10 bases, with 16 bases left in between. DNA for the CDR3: TGCAGCGTTGAAGTCGGTGGGGGGTCGGTAGCTTTCTTT. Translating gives CSVEVGGGSVAFF.

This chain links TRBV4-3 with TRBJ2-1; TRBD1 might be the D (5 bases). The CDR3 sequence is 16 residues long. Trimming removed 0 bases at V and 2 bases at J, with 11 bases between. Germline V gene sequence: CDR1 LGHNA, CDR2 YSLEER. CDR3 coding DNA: TGCGCCAGCAGCCAAGAGGTCGGCAGGGCCTACAATGAGCAGTTCTTC. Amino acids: CASSQEVGRAYNEQFF.

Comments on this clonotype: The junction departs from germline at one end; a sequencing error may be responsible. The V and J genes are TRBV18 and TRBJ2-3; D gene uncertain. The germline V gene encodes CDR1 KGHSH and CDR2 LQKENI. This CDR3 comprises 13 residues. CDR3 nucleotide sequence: TGTGCCGGCTCACCCTCGGTGGGTGATACGCAGTATTTT. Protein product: CAGSPSVGDTQYF.

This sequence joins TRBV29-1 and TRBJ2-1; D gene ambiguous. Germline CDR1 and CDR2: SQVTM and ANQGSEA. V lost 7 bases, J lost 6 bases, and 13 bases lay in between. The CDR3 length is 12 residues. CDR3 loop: CSGAPGPNEQFF. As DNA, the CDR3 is TGCAGCGGGGCTCCGGGCCCCAATGAGCAGTTCTTC.

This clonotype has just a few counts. CDR3 bases: TGTGCGACTCAAGCCGGGTCTAGCGGACACTACGAGCAGTACTTC. Encoded protein: CATQAGSSGHYEQYF. This chain connects TRBV19 to TRBJ2-7, with 7 bases that match TRBD2. CDR1 is LNHDA and CDR2 is SQIVND in the germline V gene (reference sequence). CDR3 length: 15 amino acids.

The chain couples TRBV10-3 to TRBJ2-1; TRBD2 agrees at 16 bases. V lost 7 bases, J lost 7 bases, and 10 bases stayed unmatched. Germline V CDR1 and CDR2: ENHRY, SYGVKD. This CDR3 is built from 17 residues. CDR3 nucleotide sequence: TGTGCCATCACTCCACGGGGACTAGCGGGAGGGCAGAATGAGCAGTTCTTC. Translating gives CAITPRGLAGGQNEQFF.

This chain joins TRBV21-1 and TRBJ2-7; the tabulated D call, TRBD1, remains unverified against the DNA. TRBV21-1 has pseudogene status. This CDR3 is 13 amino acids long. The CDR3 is CASSKGQAYEQYF. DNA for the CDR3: TGTGCCAGCAGCAAAGGACAGGCGTACGAGCAGTACTTC.